A single sample is the source of the 13 T cell receptor beta chains below, sequenced in a study of cytomegalovirus exposure and HLA in healthy donors. A multiplex PCR was run with 60 Vbeta primers and 13 Jbeta primers. The repertoire was sequenced with immunoSEQ multiplex PCR; TCRdb's copy has only in-frame clones and lacks some. The sample records roughly 150,000 clones, 80% being singletons. The sample consisted of PBMCs. These receptors were obtained from a female donor in good health and CMV-seronegative.

The chain is built from TRBV28 and TRBJ1-5, with 7 bases aligning to TRBD1. The CDR3 is made up of 16 amino acids. The V segment lost 1 base and the J segment 7 bases; nucleotides outside the gene matches: 10. Germline V gives CDR1 MDHEN, CDR2 SYDVKM. DNA of the CDR3: TGTGCCAGCAGTTTATTGGACAGGACCCTCGGGCAGCCCCAGCATTTT. As protein: CASSLLDRTLGQPQHF. Full variable domain (rest looked up from reference TRBV28 and TRBJ1-5): DVKVTQSSRYLVKRTGEKVFLECVQDMDHENMFWYRQDPGLGLRLIYFSYDVKMKEKGDIPEGYSVSREKKERFSLILESASTNQTSMYLCASSLLDRTLGQPQHFGDGTRLSIL.

The chain carries TRBV13 and TRBJ2-1, with 9 bases matching TRBD2. Unmatched junction bases numbered 14, after V lost 5 bases and J lost 3 bases. The CDR3 is 18 residues long. The germline V gene has CDR1 PRHDT and CDR2 FYEKMQ (reference sequence). The CDR3 sequence is CASSQKNYGLASYNEQFF. In DNA form, the CDR3 reads TGTGCCAGCAGCCAAAAAAACTACGGACTAGCGAGCTACAATGAGCAGTTCTTC.

In nucleotides, the CDR3 is TGTGCCAGCAGTCCTACCAGCCGGGACAGGGGGCGAAGGGACAATGAGCAGTTCTTC. Residues: CASSPTSRDRGRRDNEQFF. The chain combines TRBV28 with TRBJ2-1; TRBD1 matches at 12 bases. The CDR3 extends over 19 amino acids. In germline, CDR1 is MDHEN, CDR2 SYDVKM. The V gene end was trimmed by 5 bases and the J gene end by 5 bases; junction bases not matched to a gene: 16.

The chain has TRBV28 and TRBJ2-2; the D gene is possibly TRBD1 (6 bases). The germline CDR1 and CDR2 sequences are MDHEN and SYDVKM. This CDR3 is 14 amino acids long. Trimming took 7 bases from V and 0 from J, leaving 9 bases between them. This CDR3 is CASTTGANTGELFF. In nucleotides, the CDR3 is TGTGCCAGCACGACAGGCGCGAACACCGGGGAGCTGTTTTTT.

The rearrangement uses TRBV11-3 and TRBJ2-1; 9 bases match TRBD2. This CDR3 has 14 residues. The V gene's germline CDR1 is SGHNT and CDR2 YENEEA. V shed 5 bases and J 7 bases; nucleotides not matched to a gene: 6. Written as DNA, the CDR3 is TGTGCCAGCAGCCCGGGACTAGCCCCAAATGAGCAGTTCTTC. It codes for CASSPGLAPNEQFF.

The chain links TRBV27 to TRBJ2-1, with TRBD1 identical over 12 bases. The J segment lost 8 bases and the V segment lost 0 bases, leaving 8 bases of the junction unmatched. The CDR3 spans 17 residues. CDR1 is MNHEY and CDR2 is SMNVEV in the germline V gene (reference sequence). CDR3 residues: CASSLSGGDRGLYEQFF. In DNA form, the CDR3 reads TGTGCCAGCAGTTTATCCGGAGGGGACAGGGGGCTCTATGAGCAGTTCTTC.

V usage is TRBV2 and J usage is TRBJ1-2; 7 nucleotides agree with TRBD1. The germline CDR1 and CDR2 sequences are SNHLY and FYNNEI. This CDR3 contains 15 residues. The ends lost 3 bases at V and 2 bases at J; junction bases unmatched: 6. CDR3 coding DNA: TGTGCCAGCAGTGAGCAGTCGGGACAGAACTATGGCTACACCTTC. Translation gives CASSEQSGQNYGYTF.

The CDR3 sequence is CASSLSVAGQGAIGATNEKLFF. The CDR3, as DNA: TGTGCCAGCAGTTTATCCGTTGCGGGACAGGGAGCGATTGGGGCAACTAATGAAAAACTGTTTTTT. This chain connects TRBV27 to TRBJ1-4; 9 bases are shared with TRBD1. This CDR3 has 22 residues. The germline gives CDR1 MNHEY, CDR2 SMNVEV (reference sequence). The ends lost 0 bases at V and 0 bases at J; junction bases unmatched: 17.

This clone was counted only a few times. This chain uses TRBV2 with TRBJ1-1; D gene unclear. The V gene lost 6 bases and the J gene lost 7 bases, with 12 bases spanning the gap. This CDR3 is 12 amino acids long. Per the germline V gene, CDR1 is SNHLY and CDR2 is FYNNEI. The CDR3 region has the DNA TGTGCCAGCAGGCAGGACGGGATTGAAGCTTTCTTT. This codes for CASRQDGIEAFF.

V gene TRBV2 combines with J gene TRBJ2-5; TRBD2 matches at 9 bases. The CDR3 is 14 residues long. V shed 7 bases, J shed 5 bases, and the junction held 8 bases outside the gene matches. Germline-derived CDR1 and CDR2 are SNHLY and FYNNEI. The CDR3 DNA is TGTGCCAGCACGGCTAGCGGGACGTGGGAGACCCAGTACTTC. It translates to CASTASGTWETQYF. The whole variable domain, filled in from reference TRBV2 and TRBJ2-5, reads EPEVTQTPSHQVTQMGQEVILRCVPISNHLYFYWYRQILGQKVEFLVSFYNNEISEKSEIFDDQFSVERPDGSNFTLKIRSTKLEDSAMYFCASTASGTWETQYFGPGTRLLVL.

This clone was observed once. Because it lacks the conserved phenylalanine or tryptophan at the end, this CDR3 is likely a read error. It is unclear where the CDR3 begins or ends on the DNA, so no DNA is shown, and the CDR3 is as TCRdb lists it. CDR3 region: CASSARQPQD. The chain carries TRBV2 and TRBJ1-1; the table's D call, TRBD1, has no DNA check behind it. The CDR3 is made up of 10 amino acids, end residues included. Germline V gene data show CDR1 as SNHLY and CDR2 as FYNNEI.

The chain carries TRBV6-4 and TRBJ2-1, with 7 bases aligning to TRBD1. Germline CDR1 is MRHNA and CDR2 is SNTAGT. The CDR3 is made up of 16 amino acids. The ends lost 2 bases at V and 4 bases at J; junction bases unmatched: 8. The CDR3 region is CASSDTWTGLYNEQFF. In DNA, the CDR3 is TGTGCCAGCAGTGACACCTGGACAGGTTTATACAATGAGCAGTTCTTC.

The V call is TRBV10-3, the J call TRBJ1-2, with D maybe TRBD1 (6 bases). The CDR3 runs 15 residues. V lost 0 bases and J 1 base, leaving 9 bases between the germline ends. Germline V gene lookup returns CDR1 ENHRY and CDR2 SYGVKD. The CDR3 region is CAISESQGFNYGYTF. The CDR3 DNA reads TGTGCCATCAGTGAGTCACAGGGCTTTAACTATGGCTACACCTTC.